This entry is about one T cell receptor (beta chain). The data derive from a study of cytomegalovirus exposure and HLA in healthy donors. Assay: immunoSEQ multiplex PCR; the TCRdb copy retains only in-frame clones and omits some. The sample records approximately 59,000 clones, 93% being singletons. CDR3 length equals 15 residues. The germline V gene encodes CDR1 WNHNN and CDR2 SYGVQD (reference sequence). With V trimmed by 3 bases and J by 4 bases, 7 bases remained unmatched. Sequenced input: PBMCs. The J gene is TRBJ2-3, the V gene TRBV10-1; TRBD2 matches at 7 bases. The receptor was isolated from a woman younger than 30 in good health and CMV-seropositive. The CDR3 loop reads CASSDPSGDPDTQYF. The CDR3, as DNA: TGCGCCAGCAGTGATCCAAGCGGGGACCCAGATACGCAGTATTTT.